This TCR beta chain was captured in a study of Tregs in tolerant kidney transplant recipients. CDR1 is SGHDT and CDR2 is YYEEEE in the germline V gene. The CDR3 spans 17 residues. Trimming took off 1 base at V and 3 bases at J, with 17 bases between the two ends. Study-wide results and limits: Findings come from small patient numbers and require larger validation. Some patients' samples used different primers over time, so nucleotide sequences weren't comparable. Activated donor B cell expansion appeared to reveal the most relevant donor-specific TCRbeta repertoire.

Thawed PBMCs were FACS-sorted into unstimulated CD4+CD25+CD127- regulatory T cells, CD4+CD25- non-regulatory cells, CD4 and CD8 cells. Remarks on this clone: Its antigen is still unknown.

Method: immunoSEQ multiplex PCR; TCRdb's copy keeps in-frame clones and lacks some. The top ten clones hold roughly 1.9% of a sample with about 15,000 clones, roughly 78% of them seen once. This specimen consisted of Tregs from blood, obtained before the transplant. The chain employs TRBV5-6 and TRBJ2-4, with D possibly being TRBD2 (6 bases). The source of this sequence is a human donor who received a combined kidney and bone marrow transplant. The CDR3 nucleotides read TGTGCCAGCAGCTTGACGAGGGCCTGGGAGGTCAAAAACATTCAGTACTTC. It encodes CASSLTRAWEVKNIQYF.